These T cell receptor beta chains were read from a single sample in a study of early stage breast cancer tumors. Generated by immunoSEQ multiplex PCR, the TCRdb table keeps only in-frame clones and is missing some. Here the sample spans fewer than 30,000 clones, roughly 80% being singletons. The sequencing input was blood. The source is a person in their 60s with breast cancer. The CDR3 runs from the conserved cysteine through the conserved F or W. Each record gives: clone size, CDR3 length, V gene, D gene, J gene, CDR3 DNA, CDR3 protein. D genes are given only for firm matches. A clone size is listed for some rows: how often the clone was seen (once, few, many), or a class if it is expanded.

-	16	TRBV9	-	TRBJ1-2	TGTGCCAGCAGCCAATCGCCTACCCATGTTTCGGGGGGCTACACCTTC	CASSQSPTHVSGGYTF
-	16	TRBV7-9	-	TRBJ1-2	TGTGCCAGCAGCCGGGACTCCGGATGGGGTAACTATGGCTACACCTTC	CASSRDSGWGNYGYTF
-	12	TRBV19	-	TRBJ2-7	TGTGCCAGTAGAAGTAGCAGGGACGAGCAGTACTTC	CASRSSRDEQYF
-	15	TRBV29-1	TRBD1	TRBJ1-5	TGCAGCACAAGCTACCGGGACAGGGAAAGGCAGCCCCAGCATTTT	CSTSYRDRERQPQHF
-	14	TRBV5-6	-	TRBJ1-1	TGTGCCAGCAGCTTGGGTTCAGGGAACACTGAAGCTTTCTTT	CASSLGSGNTEAFF
-	15	TRBV9	-	TRBJ1-1	TGTGCCAGCAGCGTAGGGGCCGGAGGGAGCACTGAAGCTTTCTTT	CASSVGAGGSTEAFF
once	14	TRBV6-1	TRBD2	TRBJ2-7	TGTGCCAGCAGCAGCGGGGTAATCCCCTGGGGGCAGTACTTC	CASSSGVIPWGQYF
-	12	TRBV7-2	-	TRBJ2-7	TGTGCCAGCAGCTTACCCCACTTAGAGCAGTACTTC	CASSLPHLEQYF
-	14	TRBV5-4	TRBD2	TRBJ2-5	TGTGCCAGCATGGCGGGTGGCGGGAGGGAGACCCAGTACTTC	CASMAGGGRETQYF
-	14	TRBV30	TRBD1	TRBJ2-1	TGTGCCGGACGCACGGACAGGGGGCGAAATGAGCAGTTCTTC	CAGRTDRGRNEQFF
few	19	TRBV5-5	TRBD2	TRBJ2-7	TGTGCCAGCAGCTTGTACTGGGGGACTAGCGGGGGGAGCTCCTACGAGCAGTACTTC	CASSLYWGTSGGSSYEQYF
-	17	TRBV7-2	-	TRBJ2-1	TGTGCCAGCAGCCGAACCCTGCTCTCTACATGGGAGGTTGGGCAGTTCTTC	CASSRTLLSTWEVGQFF
-	15	TRBV9	-	TRBJ2-3	TGTGCCAGCAGCGTAGGTTCTAGTCCTACAGATACGCAGTATTTT	CASSVGSSPTDTQYF
-	13	TRBV7-8	-	TRBJ2-3	TGTGCCAGCAGCCGCGTCCGCACAGATACGCAGTATTTT	CASSRVRTDTQYF
-	18	TRBV9	TRBD1	TRBJ2-6	TGTGCCAGCAGCGTAGACCGACAGGGGAAAGCTGGGGCCAACGTCCTGACTTTC	CASSVDRQGKAGANVLTF
-	14	TRBV11-3	TRBD1	TRBJ2-7	TGTGCCAGCAGCCCCAGACAGGGATCGTACGAGCAGTACTTC	CASSPRQGSYEQYF
-	14	TRBV7-2	TRBD2	TRBJ2-1	TGTGCCAGCAGCTCGGGACTAGCGGGAACTGAGCAGTTCTTC	CASSSGLAGTEQFF
-	14	TRBV7-2	TRBD1	TRBJ1-2	TGTGCCAGCAGCTTAGAGGGGGCAGGGTATGGCTACACCTTC	CASSLEGAGYGYTF
-	16	TRBV19	-	TRBJ1-1	TGTGCCAGTAGCTTCCGGGGGGCAGGCATAGGGACTGAAGCTTTCTTT	CASSFRGAGIGTEAFF
-	14	TRBV18	-	TRBJ2-7	TGTGCCAGCTCACCAAAACAGGTTTTGGACGAGCAGTACTTC	CASSPKQVLDEQYF
few	14	TRBV6-1	TRBD2	TRBJ2-7	TGTGCCAGCAGGGAGACTAGCGGGTGGTACGAGCAGTACTTC	CASRETSGWYEQYF
-	15	TRBV30	TRBD2	TRBJ2-2	TGTGCCTGGAGTGTAGGCGGGGGAGGCACCGGGGAGCTGTTTTTT	CAWSVGGGGTGELFF
-	14	TRBV5-1	-	TRBJ2-7	TGCGCCAGCAGCTTAATAAAACAGGGCAACGAGCAGTACTTC	CASSLIKQGNEQYF
-	13	TRBV11-2	-	TRBJ2-6	TGTGCCAGCAGCCCCGGTGGGGCCAACGTCCTGACTTTC	CASSPGGANVLTF
few	16	TRBV11-2	-	TRBJ1-4	TGTGCCAGCAGCCTTACGAGGGCTGCGGGTAATGAAAAACTGTTTTTT	CASSLTRAAGNEKLFF
-	16	TRBV7-7	-	TRBJ2-3	TGTGCTAGCAGCCGGGGACTTTCCACACAATCAGATACGCAGTATTTT	CASSRGLSTQSDTQYF
once	18	TRBV5-1	TRBD1	TRBJ2-2	TGCGCCAGCAGCTTACTCCTATCGGGACAGGGCAACACCGGGGAGCTGTTTTTT	CASSLLLSGQGNTGELFF
-	13	TRBV29-1	TRBD1	TRBJ2-2	TGCAGCGTCATTACAGGGGGTAACGGGGAGCTGTTTTTT	CSVITGGNGELFF
-	15	TRBV19	-	TRBJ1-4	TGTGCCAGTACCCCTTCGGACAGCAGCAATGAAAAACTGTTTTTT	CASTPSDSSNEKLFF
-	16	TRBV5-1	TRBD2	TRBJ2-3	TGCGCCAGCAGCTTGGCACTAGCGGGAGCAATTGATACGCAGTATTTT	CASSLALAGAIDTQYF
-	13	TRBV7-7	-	TRBJ2-1	TGTGCTAGCAGCTCCAGGGGTACTATGGAGCAGTTCTTC	CASSSRGTMEQFF
-	15	TRBV14	TRBD2	TRBJ2-7	TGTGCCAGCAGCCCGGGACTAGCGGGAGCTGAGAAGCAGTACTTC	CASSPGLAGAEKQYF
-	12	TRBV5-6	-	TRBJ2-7	TGTGCCAGCAGCTCCTGGGCCGACGAGCAGTACTTC	CASSSWADEQYF
few	14	TRBV19	-	TRBJ1-4	TGTGCCAGCACAGGGTCGGCAACTAATGAAAAACTGTTTTTT	CASTGSATNEKLFF
-	14	TRBV5-4	-	TRBJ2-3	TGTGCCAGCAGCTTCCAGGGGAGCACAGATACGCAGTATTTT	CASSFQGSTDTQYF
-	14	TRBV5-4	-	TRBJ2-2	TGTGCCAGCAGCTTGGAGAGTTATACCGGGGAGCTGTTTTTT	CASSLESYTGELFF
-	13	TRBV13	TRBD1	TRBJ1-2	TGTGCCAGCAGCCCGGGACAGAACTATGGCTACACCTTC	CASSPGQNYGYTF
-	13	TRBV5-1	-	TRBJ2-5	TGCGCCAGCAGCTTCTCGGGGCAAGAGACCCAGTACTTC	CASSFSGQETQYF
medium-sized	16	TRBV10-1	TRBD2	TRBJ2-1	TGCGCCAGCAGTGAGTCGGGACTAGCCCCCTACAATGAGCAGTTCTTC	CASSESGLAPYNEQFF
-	12	TRBV6-1	-	TRBJ2-2	TGTGCCAGCAACTTGAACACCGGGGAGCTGTTTTTT	CASNLNTGELFF
-	14	TRBV18	-	TRBJ1-5	TGTGCCAGCTCCCTACAGGAGTGGAGTCAGCCCCAGCATTTT	CASSLQEWSQPQHF
-	16	TRBV5-1	TRBD1	TRBJ2-5	TGCGCCAGCAGCTTGGGGGCGCAGGGGGCGGCAGAGACCCAGTACTTC	CASSLGAQGAAETQYF
-	15	TRBV12-5	TRBD2	TRBJ2-7	TGTGCTAGTGCCTTTCGGACTAGCGGGAGAGGGCAGCAGTACTTC	CASAFRTSGRGQQYF
few	11	TRBV29-1	TRBD1	TRBJ2-7	TGCAGCGTTGGGACAGGGAGGGAGCAGTACTTC	CSVGTGREQYF
-	15	TRBV19	-	TRBJ2-2	TGTGCCAGTAGTATTGGGGCAGGCTCCACCGGGGAGCTGTTTTTT	CASSIGAGSTGELFF
-	13	TRBV7-3	TRBD2	TRBJ2-1	TGTGCCAGCAGCTTAAGCCGGGGGGAGGCGCAGTTCTTC	CASSLSRGEAQFF
-	15	TRBV7-2	TRBD1	TRBJ2-1	TGTGCCAGCAGCTTAGCGCCGGGACAGTACAATGAGCAGTTCTTC	CASSLAPGQYNEQFF
-	17	TRBV2	-	TRBJ1-1	TGTGCCAGCAGTGAAGCGTCCCTGACTTTGAACAGGGATGAAGCTTTCTTT	CASSEASLTLNRDEAFF
-	14	TRBV5-1	TRBD2	TRBJ2-3	TGCGCCAGCACTACTAGCGGATACACAGATACGCAGTATTTT	CASTTSGYTDTQYF
once	15	TRBV14	TRBD1	TRBJ2-7	TGTGCCAGCAGCCAACAACGGGACAGGCATTACGAGCAGTACTTC	CASSQQRDRHYEQYF
-	16	TRBV4-3	TRBD1	TRBJ1-4	TGCGCCAGCAGCCAAGATTTGGGACAGGGCACTGAAAAACTGTTTTTT	CASSQDLGQGTEKLFF
-	16	TRBV7-2	TRBD1	TRBJ1-2	TGTGCCAGCAGCTTAGTGGGACAGATCTCGTTTGGCGGCTACACCTTC	CASSLVGQISFGGYTF
once	14	TRBV7-2	-	TRBJ2-7	TGTGCCAGCAGCTTAGCTGGCGGAACCTACGAGCAGTACTTC	CASSLAGGTYEQYF
once	18	TRBV7-2	TRBD1	TRBJ1-5	TGTGCCAGCAGCTTAGAGCGAACAGGGGAAAGGAGCAATCAGCCCCAGCATTTT	CASSLERTGERSNQPQHF
once	14	TRBV6-5	-	TRBJ2-7	TGTGCCAGCAGACGAAATAGCGGAACCTACGAGCAGTACTTC	CASRRNSGTYEQYF